This passage covers 8 T cell receptor beta chains from one sample sequenced in a study of blood T cell repertoires in COVID-19. The repertoire was sequenced with immunoSEQ multiplex PCR; TCRdb's copy has only in-frame clones and lacks some. The sample lists around 55,000 clones; around 84% were seen once. Specimen: peripheral blood. All receptors derive from a human donor in a cohort sampled during active or convalescent COVID-19.

The V gene is TRBV18, the J gene TRBJ2-1; possibly TRBD2 for D (5 bases). The CDR3 is 13 residues long. The V gene lost 10 bases and the J gene lost 5 bases, with 15 bases spanning the gap. Germline CDR1 reads KGHSH; CDR2 reads LQKENI. CDR3 region: CATGRSANNEQFF. The CDR3 region has the DNA TGTGCCACCGGGCGTAGCGCCAACAATGAGCAGTTCTTC.

In its sample, this clone was seen once. This chain connects TRBV4-2 to TRBJ2-5; 8 bases align to TRBD2. V trimming: 1 base; J trimming: 2 bases; junction bases outside the gene matches: 12. Germline CDR1 reads LGHNA; CDR2 reads YNFKEQ. The CDR3 length is 18 residues. The CDR3 sequence: CASSQAVVASGRQETQYF. The CDR3 nucleotides are TGTGCCAGCAGCCAAGCGGTTGTAGCTAGCGGGCGTCAAGAGACCCAGTACTTC.

This clone was seen a handful of times. The chain uses TRBV6-1 and TRBJ2-2; D is unclear. The CDR3 has 13 amino acids. Deletions cut 3 bases from V and 8 bases from J, with 10 bases between. CDR1 is MNHNS, CDR2 SASEGT, per germline. The CDR3 loop is CASSDSEVGELFF. CDR3 DNA sequence: TGTGCCAGCAGTGACAGTGAAGTGGGGGAGCTGTTTTTT.

The CDR3 DNA reads as TGTGCCAGCAGCCGGGACAGATTCTCGGGGGGCTACACCTTC. This codes for CASSRDRFSGGYTF. The chain couples TRBV5-4 to TRBJ1-2; TRBD1 agrees at 7 bases. This CDR3 is 14 amino acids long. Germline trimming cut 4 bases from V and 8 bases from J; bases unmatched to any gene: 11. Germline lookup yields CDR1 SGHNT and CDR2 YYREEE (reference sequence).

This chain joins TRBV11-2 and TRBJ1-2; the match to TRBD1 covers 11 bases. Germline values: CDR1 SGHAT, CDR2 FQNNGV. The CDR3 is made up of 15 amino acids. V lost 5 bases, J lost 4 bases, and 6 bases stayed unmatched. The CDR3 nucleotides are TGTGCCAGCAGCCGGGGACAGGGGGATGTCTATGGCTACACCTTC. Translating it yields CASSRGQGDVYGYTF.

The gene calls are TRBV21-1 and TRBJ1-2. TRBV21-1 is shown as a pseudogene. The CDR3 sequence is 19 residues long. The CDR3 region is CASSKLRTQSLGEGYGYTF. The CDR3 DNA follows: TGTGCCAGCAGCAAACTCCGGACACAATCTCTGGGGGAGGGGTATGGCTACACCTTC.

The chain uses TRBV7-9 and TRBJ1-4; 8 bases are shared with TRBD1. The V and J ends lost 3 bases and 6 bases, in that order; junction bases with no gene match: 3. The CDR3 is made up of 14 amino acids. Germline lookup yields CDR1 SEHNR and CDR2 FQNEAQ (reference sequence). CDR3 loop: CASSLTGVDEKLFF. CDR3 DNA: TGTGCCAGCAGCTTGACAGGGGTGGATGAAAAACTGTTTTTT. Drawing the rest from reference TRBV7-9 and TRBJ1-4, the complete variable domain is DTGVSQNPRHKITKRGQNVTFRCDPISEHNRLYWYRQTLGQGPEFLTYFQNEAQLEKSRLLSDRFSAERPKGSFSTLEIQRTEQGDSAMYLCASSLTGVDEKLFFGSGTQLSVL.

The chain has TRBV18 and TRBJ2-7; no firm D call. Germline V gene sequence: CDR1 KGHSH, CDR2 LQKENI. This CDR3 spans 12 amino acids. The germline V and J ends were trimmed by 0 bases and 2 bases, with 2 bases remaining between them. CDR3 nucleotides: TGTGCCAGCTCACCACCCACCTACGAGCAGTACTTC. Its protein product is CASSPPTYEQYF.